This T cell receptor (beta chain) was sequenced in a study of cytomegalovirus exposure and HLA in healthy donors. The approximately 120-subject validation cohort, separate from the approximately 670-subject first cohort, included the donors. CDR3 size: 15 residues. Trimming took 3 bases from V and 0 from J, leaving 11 bases between them. CDR1 is MDHEN and CDR2 is SYDVKM in the germline V gene. Measured with immunoSEQ multiplex PCR; TCRdb has only the in-frame clones, and not every one. The data contain fewer than 250,000 clones, approximately 87% of them singletons. About this clone: Its antigen is unknown.

Findings and limits, study-wide: Rare TCR sequences dominated, though some public TCRs recurred in many donors.

Sequences were obtained from PBMCs. The receptor comes from a woman between 18 and 29 years old in good health and CMV-seronegative. This sequence joins TRBV28 and TRBJ1-2; no definite D call. CDR3 region: CASSFARGANYGYTF. CDR3 coding DNA: TGTGCCAGCAGTTTTGCCCGGGGAGCTAACTATGGCTACACCTTC.